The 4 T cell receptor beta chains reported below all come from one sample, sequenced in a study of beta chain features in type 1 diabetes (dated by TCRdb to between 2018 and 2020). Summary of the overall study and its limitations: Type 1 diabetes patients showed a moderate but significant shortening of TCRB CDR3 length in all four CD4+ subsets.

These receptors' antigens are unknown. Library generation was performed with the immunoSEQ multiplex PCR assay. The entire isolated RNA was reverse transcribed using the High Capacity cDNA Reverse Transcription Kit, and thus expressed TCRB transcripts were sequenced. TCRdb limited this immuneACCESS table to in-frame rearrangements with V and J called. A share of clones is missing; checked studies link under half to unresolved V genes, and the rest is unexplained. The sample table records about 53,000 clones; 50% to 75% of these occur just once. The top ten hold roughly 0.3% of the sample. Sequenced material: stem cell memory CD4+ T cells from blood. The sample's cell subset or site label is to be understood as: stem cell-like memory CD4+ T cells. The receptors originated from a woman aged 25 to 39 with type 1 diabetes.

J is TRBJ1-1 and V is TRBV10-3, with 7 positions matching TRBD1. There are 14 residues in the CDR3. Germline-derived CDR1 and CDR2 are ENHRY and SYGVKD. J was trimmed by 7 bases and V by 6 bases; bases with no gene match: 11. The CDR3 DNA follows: TGTGCCATCAGCGATGTGACAGGGTCGATTGAAGCTTTCTTT. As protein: CAISDVTGSIEAFF.

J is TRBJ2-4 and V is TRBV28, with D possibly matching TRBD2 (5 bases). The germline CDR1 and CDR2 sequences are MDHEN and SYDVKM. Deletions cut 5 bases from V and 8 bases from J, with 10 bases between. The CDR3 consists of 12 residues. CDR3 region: CASSRLRDIQYF. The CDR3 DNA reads TGTGCCAGCAGTCGGTTGAGGGACATTCAGTACTTC.

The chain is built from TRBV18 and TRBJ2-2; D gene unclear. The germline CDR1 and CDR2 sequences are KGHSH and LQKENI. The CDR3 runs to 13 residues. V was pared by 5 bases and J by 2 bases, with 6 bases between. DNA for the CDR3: TGTGCCAGCTCATCTATCAACACCGGGGAGCTGTTTTTT. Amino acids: CASSSINTGELFF. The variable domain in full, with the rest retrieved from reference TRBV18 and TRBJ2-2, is NAGVMQNPRHLVRRRGQEARLRCSPMKGHSHVYWYRQLPEEGLKFMVYLQKENIIDESGMPKERFSAEFPKEGPSILRIQQVVRGDSAAYFCASSSINTGELFFGEGSRLTVL.

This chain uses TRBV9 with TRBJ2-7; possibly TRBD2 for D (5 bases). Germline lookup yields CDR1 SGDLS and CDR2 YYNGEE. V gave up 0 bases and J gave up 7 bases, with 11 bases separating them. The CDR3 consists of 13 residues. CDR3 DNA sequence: TGTGCCAGCAGCGTAGCTGACGGGGATGAGCAGTACTTC. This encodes CASSVADGDEQYF.